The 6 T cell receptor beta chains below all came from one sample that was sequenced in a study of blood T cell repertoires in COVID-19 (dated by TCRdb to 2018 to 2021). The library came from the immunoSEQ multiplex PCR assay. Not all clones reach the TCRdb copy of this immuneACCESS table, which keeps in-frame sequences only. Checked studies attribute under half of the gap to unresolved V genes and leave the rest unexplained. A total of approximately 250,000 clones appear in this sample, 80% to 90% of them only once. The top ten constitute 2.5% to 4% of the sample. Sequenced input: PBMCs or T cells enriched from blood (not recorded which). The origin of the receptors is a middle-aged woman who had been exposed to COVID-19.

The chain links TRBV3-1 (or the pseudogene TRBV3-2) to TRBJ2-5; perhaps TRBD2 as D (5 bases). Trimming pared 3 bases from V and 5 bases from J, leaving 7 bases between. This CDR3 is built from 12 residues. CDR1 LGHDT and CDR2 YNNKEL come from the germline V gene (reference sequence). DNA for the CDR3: TGTGCCAGCAGCCAGAGGAGGGAGACCCAGTACTTC. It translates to CASSQRRETQYF.

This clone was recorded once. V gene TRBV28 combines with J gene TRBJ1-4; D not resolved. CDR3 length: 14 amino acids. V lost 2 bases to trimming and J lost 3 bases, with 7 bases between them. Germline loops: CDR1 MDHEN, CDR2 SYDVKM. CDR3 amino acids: CASSLGRANEKLFF. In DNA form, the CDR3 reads TGTGCCAGCAGTTTAGGTAGAGCTAATGAAAAACTGTTTTTT.

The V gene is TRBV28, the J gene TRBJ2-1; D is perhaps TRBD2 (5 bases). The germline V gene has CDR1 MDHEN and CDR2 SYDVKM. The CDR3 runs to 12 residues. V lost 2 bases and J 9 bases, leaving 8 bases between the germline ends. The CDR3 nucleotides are TGTGCCAGCAGTTTAGTGGACTCTGAGCAGTTCTTC. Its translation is CASSLVDSEQFF.

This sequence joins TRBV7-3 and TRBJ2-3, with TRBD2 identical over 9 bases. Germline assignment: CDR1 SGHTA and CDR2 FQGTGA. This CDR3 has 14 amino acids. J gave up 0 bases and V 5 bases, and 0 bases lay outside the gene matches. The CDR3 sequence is CASSTSGSTDTQYF. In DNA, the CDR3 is TGTGCCAGCAGCACTAGCGGGAGCACAGATACGCAGTATTTT.

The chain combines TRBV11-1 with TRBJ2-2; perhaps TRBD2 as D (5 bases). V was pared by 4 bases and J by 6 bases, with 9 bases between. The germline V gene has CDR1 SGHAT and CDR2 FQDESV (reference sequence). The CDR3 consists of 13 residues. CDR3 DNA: TGTGCCAGCAGCTATGAGGGCCCCGGGGAGCTGTTTTTT. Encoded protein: CASSYEGPGELFF.

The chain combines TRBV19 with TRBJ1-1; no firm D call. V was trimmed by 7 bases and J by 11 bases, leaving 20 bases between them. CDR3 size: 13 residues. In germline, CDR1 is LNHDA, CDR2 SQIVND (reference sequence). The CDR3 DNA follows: TGTGCCAGTAAGGGAGACTGGGGAACCCCTGCTTTCTTT. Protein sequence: CASKGDWGTPAFF. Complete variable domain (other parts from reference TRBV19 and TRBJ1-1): DGGITQSPKYLFRKEGQNVTLSCEQNLNHDAMYWYRQDPGQGLRLIYYSQIVNDFQKGDIAEGYSVSREKKESFPLTVTSAQKNPTAFYLCASKGDWGTPAFFGQGTRLTVV.